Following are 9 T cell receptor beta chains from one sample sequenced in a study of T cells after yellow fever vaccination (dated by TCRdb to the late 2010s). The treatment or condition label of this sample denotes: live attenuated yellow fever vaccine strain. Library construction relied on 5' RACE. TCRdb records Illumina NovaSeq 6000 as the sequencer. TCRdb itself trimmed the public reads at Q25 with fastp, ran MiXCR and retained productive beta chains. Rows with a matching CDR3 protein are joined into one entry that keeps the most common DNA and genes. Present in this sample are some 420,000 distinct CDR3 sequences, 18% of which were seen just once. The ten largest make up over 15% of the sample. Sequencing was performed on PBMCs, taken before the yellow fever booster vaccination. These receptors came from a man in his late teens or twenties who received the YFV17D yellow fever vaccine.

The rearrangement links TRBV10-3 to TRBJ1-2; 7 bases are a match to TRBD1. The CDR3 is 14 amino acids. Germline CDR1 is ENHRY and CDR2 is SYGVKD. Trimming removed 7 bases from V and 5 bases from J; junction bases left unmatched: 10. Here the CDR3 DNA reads TGTGCCATCACCGAGACCGGGACAGCTTATGGCTACACCTTC. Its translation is CAITETGTAYGYTF.

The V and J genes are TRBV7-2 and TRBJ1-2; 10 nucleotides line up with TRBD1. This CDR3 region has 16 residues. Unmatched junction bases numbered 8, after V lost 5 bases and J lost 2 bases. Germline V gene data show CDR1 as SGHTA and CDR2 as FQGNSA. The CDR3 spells CASSKAPGQGNYGYTF. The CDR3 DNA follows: TGTGCCAGCAGCAAAGCCCCGGGACAGGGGAACTATGGCTACACCTTC. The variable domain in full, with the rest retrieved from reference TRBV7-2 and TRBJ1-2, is GAGVSQSPSNKVTEKGKDVELRCDPISGHTALYWYRQSLGQGLEFLIYFQGNSAPDKSGLPSDRFSAERTGGSVSTLTIQRTQQEDSAVYLCASSKAPGQGNYGYTFGSGTRLTVV.

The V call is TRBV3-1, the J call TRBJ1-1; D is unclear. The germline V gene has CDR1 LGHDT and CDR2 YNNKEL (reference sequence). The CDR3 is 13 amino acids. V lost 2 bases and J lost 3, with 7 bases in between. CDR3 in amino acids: CASSQNDYTEAFF. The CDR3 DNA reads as TGTGCCAGCAGCCAAAACGACTACACTGAAGCTTTCTTT.

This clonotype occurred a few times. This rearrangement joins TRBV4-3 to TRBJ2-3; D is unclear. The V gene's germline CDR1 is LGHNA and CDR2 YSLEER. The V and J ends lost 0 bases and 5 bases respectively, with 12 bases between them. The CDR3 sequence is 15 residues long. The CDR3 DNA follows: TGCGCCAGCAGCCAAGATGGACGCCTTGGAGATACGCAGTATTTT. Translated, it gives CASSQDGRLGDTQYF.

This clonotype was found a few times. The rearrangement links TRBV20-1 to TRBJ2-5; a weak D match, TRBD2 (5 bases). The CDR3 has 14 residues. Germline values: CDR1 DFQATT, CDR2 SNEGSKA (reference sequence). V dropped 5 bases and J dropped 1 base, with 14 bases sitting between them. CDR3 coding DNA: TGCAGTGCTGCTTTTGAGGGCCTCCAAGAGACCCAGTACTTC. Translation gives CSAAFEGLQETQYF.

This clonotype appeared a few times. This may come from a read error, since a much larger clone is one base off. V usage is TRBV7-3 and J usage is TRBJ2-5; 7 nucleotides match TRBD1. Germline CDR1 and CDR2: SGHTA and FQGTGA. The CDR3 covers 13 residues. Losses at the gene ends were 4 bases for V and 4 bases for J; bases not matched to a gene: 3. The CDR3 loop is CASSSHRGETQYF. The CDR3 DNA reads TGTGCCAGCAGCTCCCACAGGGGAGAGACCCAGTACTTC.

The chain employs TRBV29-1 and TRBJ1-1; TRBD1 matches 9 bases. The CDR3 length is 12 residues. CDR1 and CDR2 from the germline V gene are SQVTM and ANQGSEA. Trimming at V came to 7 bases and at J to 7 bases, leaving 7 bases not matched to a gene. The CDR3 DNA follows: TGCAGCGCTCCGACAGGGGGAGATGAAGCTTTCTTT. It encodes CSAPTGGDEAFF.

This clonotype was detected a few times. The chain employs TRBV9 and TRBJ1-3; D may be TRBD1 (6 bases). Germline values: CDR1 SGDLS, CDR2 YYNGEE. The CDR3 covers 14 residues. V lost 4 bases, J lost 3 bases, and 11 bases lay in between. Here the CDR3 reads CASSRDIGGNTIYF. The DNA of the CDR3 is TGTGCCAGCAGCCGGGACATTGGTGGAAACACCATATATTTT.

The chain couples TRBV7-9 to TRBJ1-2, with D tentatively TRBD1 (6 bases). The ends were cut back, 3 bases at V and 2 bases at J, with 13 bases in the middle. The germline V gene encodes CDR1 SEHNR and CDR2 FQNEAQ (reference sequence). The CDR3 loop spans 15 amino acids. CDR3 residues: CASSFKTGQNYGYTF. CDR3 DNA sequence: TGTGCCAGCAGCTTCAAGACAGGCCAAAACTATGGCTACACCTTC.